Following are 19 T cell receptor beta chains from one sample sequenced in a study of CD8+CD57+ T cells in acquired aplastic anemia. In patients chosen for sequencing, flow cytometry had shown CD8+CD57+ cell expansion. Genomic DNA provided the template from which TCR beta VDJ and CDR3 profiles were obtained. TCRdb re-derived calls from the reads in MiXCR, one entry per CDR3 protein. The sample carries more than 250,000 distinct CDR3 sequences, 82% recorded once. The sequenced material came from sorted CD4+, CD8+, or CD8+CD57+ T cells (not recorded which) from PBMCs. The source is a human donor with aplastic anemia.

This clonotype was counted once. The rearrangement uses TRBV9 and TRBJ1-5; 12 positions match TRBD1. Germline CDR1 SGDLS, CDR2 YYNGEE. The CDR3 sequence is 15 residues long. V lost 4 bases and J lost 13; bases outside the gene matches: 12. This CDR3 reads CASSLGTGGVYEQHF. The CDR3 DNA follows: TGTGCCAGCAGCCTGGGGACAGGGGGCGTCTACGAGCAGCATTTT. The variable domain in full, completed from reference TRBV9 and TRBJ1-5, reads DSGVTQTPKHLITATGQRVTLRCSPRSGDLSVYWYQQSLDQGLQFLIQYYNGEERAKGNILERFSAQQFPDLHSELNLSSLELGDSALYFCASSLGTGGVYEQHFGDGTRLSIL.

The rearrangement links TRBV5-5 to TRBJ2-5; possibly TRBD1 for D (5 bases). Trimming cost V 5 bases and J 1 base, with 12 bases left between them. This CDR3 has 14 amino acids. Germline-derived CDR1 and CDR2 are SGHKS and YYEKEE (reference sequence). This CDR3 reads CASRTDDSQETQYF. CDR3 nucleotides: TGTGCCAGCAGAACGGACGACAGCCAAGAGACCCAGTACTTC.

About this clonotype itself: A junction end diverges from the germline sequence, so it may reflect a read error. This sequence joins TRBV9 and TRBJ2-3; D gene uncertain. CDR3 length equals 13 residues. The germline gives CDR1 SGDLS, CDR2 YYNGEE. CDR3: CASGEAGNIPYFF. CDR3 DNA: TGTGCCAGCGGAGAAGCTGGGAACATTCCGTACTTCTTT.

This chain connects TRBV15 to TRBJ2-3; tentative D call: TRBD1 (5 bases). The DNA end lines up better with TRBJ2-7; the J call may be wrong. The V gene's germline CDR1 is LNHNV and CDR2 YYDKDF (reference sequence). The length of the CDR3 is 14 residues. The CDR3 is CAISRGASQDTQYF. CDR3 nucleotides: TGTGCCATCAGTAGGGGCGCCAGCCAAGATACGCAGTACTTC.

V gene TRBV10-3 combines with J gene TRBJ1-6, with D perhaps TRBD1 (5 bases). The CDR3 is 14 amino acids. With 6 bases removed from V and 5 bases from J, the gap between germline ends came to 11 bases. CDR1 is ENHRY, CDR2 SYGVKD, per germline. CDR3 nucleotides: TGTGCCATCAGAGCACAGGAACATAATTCACCCCTCCACTTT. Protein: CAIRAQEHNSPLHF.

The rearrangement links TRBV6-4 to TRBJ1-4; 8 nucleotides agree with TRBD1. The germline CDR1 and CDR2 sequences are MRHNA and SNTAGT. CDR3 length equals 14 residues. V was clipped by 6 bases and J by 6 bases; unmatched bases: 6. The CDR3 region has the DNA TGTGCCAGCAGGGCAGGGGGCGTTCATGAAAAACTGTTTTTT. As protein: CASRAGGVHEKLFF.

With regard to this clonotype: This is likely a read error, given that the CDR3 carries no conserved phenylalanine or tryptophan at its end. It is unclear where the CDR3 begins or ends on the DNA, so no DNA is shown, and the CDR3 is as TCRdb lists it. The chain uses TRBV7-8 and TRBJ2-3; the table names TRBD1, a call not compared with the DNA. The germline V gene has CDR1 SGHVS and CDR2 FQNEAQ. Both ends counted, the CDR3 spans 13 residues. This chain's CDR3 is CASSFFPDGTALS.

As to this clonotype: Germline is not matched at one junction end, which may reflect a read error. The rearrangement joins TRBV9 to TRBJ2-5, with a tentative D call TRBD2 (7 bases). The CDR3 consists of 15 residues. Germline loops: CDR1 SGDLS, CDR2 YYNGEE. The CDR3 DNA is TGTGCCAGCAGCGTAGAGGGGGGGGCGGTAGAGACGCAGTACTTC. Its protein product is CASSVEGGAVETQYF.

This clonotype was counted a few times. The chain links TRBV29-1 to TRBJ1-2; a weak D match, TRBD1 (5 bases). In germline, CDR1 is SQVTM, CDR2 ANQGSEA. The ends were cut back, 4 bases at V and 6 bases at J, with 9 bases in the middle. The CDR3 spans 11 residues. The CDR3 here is CSVGGFDGYTF. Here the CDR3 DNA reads TGCAGCGTTGGGGGGTTTGATGGCTACACCTTC.

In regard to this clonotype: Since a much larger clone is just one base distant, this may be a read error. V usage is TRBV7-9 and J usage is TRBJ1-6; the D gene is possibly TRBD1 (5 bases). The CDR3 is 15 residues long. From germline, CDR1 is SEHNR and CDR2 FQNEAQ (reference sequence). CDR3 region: CASSVAGSYGANVHF. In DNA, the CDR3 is TGTGCCAGCAGCGTAGCGGGTAGCTACGGGGCCAACGTCCACTTT.

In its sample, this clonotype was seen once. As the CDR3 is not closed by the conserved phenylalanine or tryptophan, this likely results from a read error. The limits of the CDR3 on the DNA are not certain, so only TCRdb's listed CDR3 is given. The CDR3 loop is CASGVAGTATPQFC. The chain joins TRBV9 to TRBJ2-3; the listed D gene, TRBD1, was not tested against the DNA. A total of 14 residues make up the CDR3, ends included. Germline assignment: CDR1 SGDLS and CDR2 YYNGEE.

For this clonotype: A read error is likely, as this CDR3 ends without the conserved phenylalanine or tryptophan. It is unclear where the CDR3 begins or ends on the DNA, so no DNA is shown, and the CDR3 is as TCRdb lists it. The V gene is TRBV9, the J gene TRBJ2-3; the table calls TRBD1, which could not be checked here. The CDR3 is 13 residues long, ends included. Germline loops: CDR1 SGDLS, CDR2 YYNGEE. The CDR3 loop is CASSAPYTQGRYT.

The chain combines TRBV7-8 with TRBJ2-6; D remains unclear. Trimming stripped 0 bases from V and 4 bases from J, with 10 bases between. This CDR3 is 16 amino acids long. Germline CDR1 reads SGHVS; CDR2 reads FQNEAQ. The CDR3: CASSLATSYGANVLTF. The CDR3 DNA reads TGTGCCAGCAGCTTAGCGACAAGCTACGGGGCCAACGTCCTGACTTTC.

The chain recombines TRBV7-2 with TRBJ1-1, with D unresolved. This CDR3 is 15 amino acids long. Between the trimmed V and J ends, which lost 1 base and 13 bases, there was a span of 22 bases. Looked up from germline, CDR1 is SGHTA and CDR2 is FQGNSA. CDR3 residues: CASSLDLSRESGGFF. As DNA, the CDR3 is TGTGCCAGCAGCTTAGATCTCTCACGGGAGTCGGGAGGTTTCTTT.

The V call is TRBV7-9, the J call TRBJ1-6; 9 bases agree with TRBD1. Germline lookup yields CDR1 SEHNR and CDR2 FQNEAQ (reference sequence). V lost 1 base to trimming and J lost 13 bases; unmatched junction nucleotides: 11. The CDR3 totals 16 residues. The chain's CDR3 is CASSLGRDRVGAPLHF. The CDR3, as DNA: TGTGCCAGCAGCTTAGGCCGGGACAGGGTTGGTGCTCCCCTCCACTTT.

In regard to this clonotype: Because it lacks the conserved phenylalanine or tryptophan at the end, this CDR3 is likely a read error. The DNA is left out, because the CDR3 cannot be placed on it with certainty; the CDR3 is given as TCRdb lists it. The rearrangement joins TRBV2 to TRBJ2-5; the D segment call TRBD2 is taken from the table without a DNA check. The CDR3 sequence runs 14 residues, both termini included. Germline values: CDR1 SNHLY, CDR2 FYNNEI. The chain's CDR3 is CATSKGYSKETQHS.

This chain's CDR3 is CASSQGEGNSPLHF. CDR3 nucleotide sequence: TGTGCCAGTAGCCAGGGGGAGGGTAATTCACCCCTCCACTTT. The rearrangement joins TRBV5-6 to TRBJ1-6; 7 nucleotides match TRBD1. CDR1 and CDR2 from the germline V gene are SGHDT and YYEEEE. The CDR3 has 14 residues. The ends lost 8 bases at V and 6 bases at J; junction bases unmatched: 8.

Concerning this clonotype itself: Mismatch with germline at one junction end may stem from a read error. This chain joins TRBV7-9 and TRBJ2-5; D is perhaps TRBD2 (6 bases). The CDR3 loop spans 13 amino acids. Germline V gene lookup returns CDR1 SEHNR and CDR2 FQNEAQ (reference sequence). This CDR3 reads CASSLVGGNHEQF. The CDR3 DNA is TGTGCCAGCAGCTTGGTCGGCGGGAACCATGAGCAGTTT. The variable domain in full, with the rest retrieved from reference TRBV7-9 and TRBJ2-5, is DTGVSQNPRHKITKRGQNVTFRCDPISEHNRLYWYRQTLGQGPEFLTYFQNEAQLEKSRLLSDRFSAERPKGSFSTLEIQRTEQGDSAMYLCASSLVGGNHEQFGPGTRLLVL.

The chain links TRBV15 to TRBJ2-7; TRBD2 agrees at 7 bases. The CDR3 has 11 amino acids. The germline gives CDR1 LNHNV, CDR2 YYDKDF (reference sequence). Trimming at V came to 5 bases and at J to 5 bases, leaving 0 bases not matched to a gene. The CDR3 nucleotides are TGTGCCACCAGCGGGGGGGACGAGCAGTACTTC. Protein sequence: CATSGGDEQYF.